The next 8 T cell receptor beta chains were all read from a single sample in a study of vaccination and CD4 T cells after COVID-19. Their antigen targets remain unknown. Researchers used the Oncomine TCR Beta short-read assay to sequence DNA from cultured CD4+ T cells. TCRdb recomputed calls from the PCR reads with MiXCR, one row per CDR3 protein. The data hold 9,500 to 15,000 distinct CDR3 sequences, with approximately 61% observed a single time. The treatment here: approximately 10-day PBMC culture with coronavirus spike peptide pools or control peptides (ViraFEST assay). Sequences were obtained from CD4+ T cells from blood, cultured in vitro. The receptors come from a human donor who had recovered from COVID-19.

V is TRBV12-2 and J is TRBJ2-7; the tabulated D call, TRBD1, remains unverified against the DNA. TRBV12-2 represents a pseudogene. The CDR3 consists of 15 residues. CDR3: CASRYDRGLTYEQYF. Written as DNA, the CDR3 is TGTGCAAGTCGCTACGACAGGGGGCTTACCTACGAGCAGTACTTC.

In this sample, this clonotype turned up a few times. The V gene is TRBV7-9, the J gene TRBJ1-2; D remains unclear. V was clipped by 3 bases and J by 3 bases, with 14 bases between them. The length of the CDR3 is 15 residues. Germline lookup yields CDR1 SEHNR and CDR2 FQNEAQ (reference sequence). CDR3 loop: CASSFVGAVDYGYTF. The DNA of the CDR3 is TGTGCCAGCAGCTTTGTCGGTGCAGTTGACTATGGCTACACCTTC.

This chain connects TRBV30 to TRBJ2-1; 8 nucleotides match TRBD2. The CDR3 is 14 amino acids. The V and J ends lost 0 bases and 9 bases, in that order; junction bases with no gene match: 7. Per germline, CDR1 GTSNPN and CDR2 SVGIG (reference sequence). The CDR3 sequence: CAWSVSGMSPEQFF. CDR3 in DNA: TGTGCCTGGAGTGTTAGCGGGATGTCCCCTGAGCAGTTCTTC.

V usage is TRBV7-9 and J usage is TRBJ2-3, with D perhaps TRBD1 or TRBD2 (5 bases each). Germline V gene lookup returns CDR1 SEHNR and CDR2 FQNEAQ (reference sequence). V lost 1 base and J 4 bases, leaving 9 bases between the germline ends. The CDR3 is 14 residues long. The DNA of the CDR3 is TGTGCCAGCAGCTTAGTCCCGGGGCCAGATACGCAGTATTTT. Its translation: CASSLVPGPDTQYF. The variable domain in full, with the rest retrieved from reference TRBV7-9 and TRBJ2-3, is DTGVSQNPRHKITKRGQNVTFRCDPISEHNRLYWYRQTLGQGPEFLTYFQNEAQLEKSRLLSDRFSAERPKGSFSTLEIQRTEQGDSAMYLCASSLVPGPDTQYFGPGTRLTVL.

The chain links TRBV2 to TRBJ2-7, with 7 bases fitting TRBD1. This CDR3 is built from 12 residues. Germline CDR1 and CDR2: SNHLY and FYNNEI. J lost 4 bases, V lost 6 bases, and 3 bases had no gene match. CDR3: CASRGRGYEQYF. CDR3 sequence (DNA): TGTGCCAGCAGAGGCAGGGGGTACGAGCAGTACTTC. The whole variable domain, remainder taken from reference TRBV2 and TRBJ2-7, is EPEVTQTPSHQVTQMGQEVILRCVPISNHLYFYWYRQILGQKVEFLVSFYNNEISEKSEIFDDQFSVERPDGSNFTLKIRSTKLEDSAMYFCASRGRGYEQYFGPGTRLTVT.

The chain uses TRBV27 and TRBJ2-5, with TRBD1 matching 7 bases. CDR3 length: 14 amino acids. After removal of 6 bases from V and 5 bases from J, the junction contained 9 bases not matched to a gene. Per germline, CDR1 MNHEY and CDR2 SMNVEV (reference sequence). In DNA form, the CDR3 reads TGTGCCAGCAGCTTACAGGGGCAGAGGGAGACCCAGTACTTC. Residues: CASSLQGQRETQYF.

The V and J genes are TRBV6-2 or TRBV6-3 and TRBJ2-2; TRBD1 matches at 7 bases. With V trimmed by 4 bases and J by 4 bases, 0 bases remained unmatched. Germline-derived CDR1 and CDR2 are MNHEY and SVGEGT. This CDR3 contains 13 residues. The CDR3 region is CASSSGGTGELFF. The CDR3 DNA reads TGTGCCAGCAGTTCAGGGGGCACCGGGGAGCTGTTTTTT.

The chain uses TRBV20-1 and TRBJ2-3; 10 bases agree with TRBD2. The CDR3 runs 15 residues. Germline V gives CDR1 DFQATT, CDR2 SNEGSKA (reference sequence). V trimming: 6 bases; J trimming: 0 bases; junction bases outside the gene matches: 6. The CDR3 nucleotides are TGCAGTGCCCCTAGACTAGCGGGTAGCACAGATACGCAGTATTTT. Residues: CSAPRLAGSTDTQYF.